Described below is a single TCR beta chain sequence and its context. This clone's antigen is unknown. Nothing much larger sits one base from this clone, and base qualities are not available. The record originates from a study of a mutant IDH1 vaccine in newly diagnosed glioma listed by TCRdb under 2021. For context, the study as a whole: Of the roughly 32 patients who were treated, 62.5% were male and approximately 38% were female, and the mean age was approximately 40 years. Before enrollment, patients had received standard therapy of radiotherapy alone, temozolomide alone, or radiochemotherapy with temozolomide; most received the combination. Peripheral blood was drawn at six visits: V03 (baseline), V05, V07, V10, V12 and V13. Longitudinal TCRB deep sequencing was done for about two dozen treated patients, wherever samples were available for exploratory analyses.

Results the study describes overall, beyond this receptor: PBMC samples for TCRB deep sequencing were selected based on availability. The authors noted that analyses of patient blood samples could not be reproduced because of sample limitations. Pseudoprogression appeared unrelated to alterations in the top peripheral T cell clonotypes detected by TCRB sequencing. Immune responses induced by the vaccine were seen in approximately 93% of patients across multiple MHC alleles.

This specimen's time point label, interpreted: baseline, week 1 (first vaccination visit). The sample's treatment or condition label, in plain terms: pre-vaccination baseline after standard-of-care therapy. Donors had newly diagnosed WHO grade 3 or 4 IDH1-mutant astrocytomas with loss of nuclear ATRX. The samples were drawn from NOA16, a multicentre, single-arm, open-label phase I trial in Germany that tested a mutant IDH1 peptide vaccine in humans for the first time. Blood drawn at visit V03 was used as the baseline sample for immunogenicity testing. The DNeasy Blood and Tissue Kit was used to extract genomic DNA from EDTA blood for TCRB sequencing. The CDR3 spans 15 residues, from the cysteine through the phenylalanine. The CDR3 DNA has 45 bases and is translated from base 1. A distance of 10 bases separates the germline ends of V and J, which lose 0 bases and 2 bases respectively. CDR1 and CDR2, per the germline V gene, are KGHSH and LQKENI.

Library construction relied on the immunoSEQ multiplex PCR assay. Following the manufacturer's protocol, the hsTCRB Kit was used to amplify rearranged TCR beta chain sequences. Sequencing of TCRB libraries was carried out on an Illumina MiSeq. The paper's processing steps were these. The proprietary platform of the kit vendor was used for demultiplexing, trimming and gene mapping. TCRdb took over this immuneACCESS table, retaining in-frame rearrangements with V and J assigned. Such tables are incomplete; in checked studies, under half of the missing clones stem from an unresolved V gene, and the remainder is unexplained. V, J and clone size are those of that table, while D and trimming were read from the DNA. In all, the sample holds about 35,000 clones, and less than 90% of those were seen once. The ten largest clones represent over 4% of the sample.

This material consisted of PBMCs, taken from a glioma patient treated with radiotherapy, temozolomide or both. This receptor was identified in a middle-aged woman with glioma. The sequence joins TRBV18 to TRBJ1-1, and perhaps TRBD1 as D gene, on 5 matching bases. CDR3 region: CASSPPRQGNTEAFF. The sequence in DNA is TGTGCCAGCTCACCACCCCGGCAGGGAAACACTGAAGCTTTCTTT. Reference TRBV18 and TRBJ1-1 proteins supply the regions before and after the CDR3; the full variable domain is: NAGVMQNPRHLVRRRGQEARLRCSPMKGHSHVYWYRQLPEEGLKFMVYLQKENIIDESGMPKERFSAEFPKEGPSILRIQQVVRGDSAAYFCASSPPRQGNTEAFFGQGTRLTVV.